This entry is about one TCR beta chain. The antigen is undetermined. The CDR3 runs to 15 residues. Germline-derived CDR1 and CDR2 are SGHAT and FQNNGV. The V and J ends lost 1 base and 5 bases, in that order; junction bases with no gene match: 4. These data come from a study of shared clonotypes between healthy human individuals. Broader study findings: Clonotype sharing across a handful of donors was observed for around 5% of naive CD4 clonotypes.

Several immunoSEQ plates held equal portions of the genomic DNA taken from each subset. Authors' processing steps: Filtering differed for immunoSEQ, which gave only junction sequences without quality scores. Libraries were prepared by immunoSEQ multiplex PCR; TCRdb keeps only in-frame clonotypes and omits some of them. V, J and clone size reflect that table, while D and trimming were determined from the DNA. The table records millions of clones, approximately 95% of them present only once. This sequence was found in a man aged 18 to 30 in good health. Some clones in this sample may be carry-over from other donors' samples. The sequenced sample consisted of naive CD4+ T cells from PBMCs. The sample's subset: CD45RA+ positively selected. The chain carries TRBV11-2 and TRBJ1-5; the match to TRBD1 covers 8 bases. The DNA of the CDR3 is TGTGCCAGCAGCTTAGGCGCAGGGGGCTATCAGCCCCAGCATTTT. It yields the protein CASSLGAGGYQPQHF.